What follows describes a single T cell receptor beta chain. This entry comes from a study of OX40 agonist ivuxolimab in advanced cancers. Clones were read by immunoSEQ multiplex PCR, and TCRdb kept only the in-frame ones, dropping some. The sample has roughly 67,000 clones, around 93% seen once. CDR1 and CDR2 from the germline V gene are SGDLS and YYNGEE. V was clipped by 0 bases and J by 0 bases, with 4 bases between them. The CDR3 extends over 13 amino acids. V usage is TRBV9 and J usage is TRBJ2-7, with unresolved D. The source of this sequence is an adult with an advanced solid tumor such as melanoma, head and neck, liver or kidney cancer. The sequencing here drew on CD4+ or CD8+ T cells sorted from blood, taken in a trial of the OX40 agonist ivuxolimab. The CDR3 protein is CASSVGISYEQYF. CDR3 in DNA: TGTGCCAGCAGCGTAGGGATCTCCTACGAGCAGTACTTC.